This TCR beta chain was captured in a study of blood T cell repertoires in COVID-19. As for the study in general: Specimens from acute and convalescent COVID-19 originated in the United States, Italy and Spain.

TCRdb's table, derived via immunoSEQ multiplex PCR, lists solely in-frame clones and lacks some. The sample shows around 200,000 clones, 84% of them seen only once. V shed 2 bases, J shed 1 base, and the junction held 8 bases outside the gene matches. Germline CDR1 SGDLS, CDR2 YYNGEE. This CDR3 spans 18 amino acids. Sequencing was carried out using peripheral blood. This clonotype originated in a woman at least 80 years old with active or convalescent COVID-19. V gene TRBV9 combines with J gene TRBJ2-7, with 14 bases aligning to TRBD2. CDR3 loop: CASSVWTSGGRFSYEQYF. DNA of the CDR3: TGTGCCAGCAGCGTCTGGACTAGCGGGGGGAGATTTTCCTACGAGCAGTACTTC.